The source of this TCR beta chain is a study of blood T cell repertoires in COVID-19. On the study more broadly: There were acute and convalescent COVID-19 samples, and they came from the United States, Italy and Spain. In each case, the material was cDNA or gDNA derived from T cells, B-cell-depleted T cells, or PBMCs.

This CDR3 comprises 20 residues. Trimming cost V 0 bases and J 1 base; bases outside gene matches: 14. The germline gives CDR1 SGHAT, CDR2 FQNNGV. In the source study's methods: Estimates of nucleated cell counts were drawn from the amplification of reference gene primers. TCRdb's copy holds only in-frame clones and misses some; the assay was immunoSEQ multiplex PCR. From that table come the V and J calls and clone size; the DNA was used to work out D and trimming. This table has about 97,000 clones, 81% appearing once. This clonotype was obtained from a man aged 55 to 70 with acute or convalescent COVID-19. What was sequenced was peripheral blood. This rearrangement joins TRBV11-2 to TRBJ2-7, with 11 positions matching TRBD2. The DNA of the CDR3 is TGTGCCAGCAGCTTAGACCCCAGGGGTAGCGGGAGGGTCCGATCCTACGAGCAGTACTTC. Protein product: CASSLDPRGSGRVRSYEQYF.